A single sample is the source of the 29 T cell receptor beta chains below, sequenced in a study of T cell responses to AZD1222 COVID-19 vaccine. Profiled with immunoSEQ multiplex PCR; TCRdb holds only in-frame clones, not every one. The sample records about 150,000 clones, about 90% being singletons. The specimen was peripheral blood, collected 28 days after the second AZD1222 dose. These receptors were obtained from an adult who received the AZD1222 COVID-19 vaccine.

The V call is TRBV6-5, the J call TRBJ1-5; 8 bases map to TRBD1. Germline trimming cut 10 bases from V and 0 bases from J; bases unmatched to any gene: 5. CDR1 and CDR2 (germline): MNHEY, SVGAGI. This CDR3 is built from 14 residues. The CDR3 nucleotides are TGTGCCATTAAGGACAGGGCTAGCAATCAGCCCCAGCATTTT. This sequence encodes CAIKDRASNQPQHF.

The chain links TRBV5-1 to TRBJ2-1; 7 bases match TRBD2. The CDR3 is 15 amino acids. CDR1 is SGHRS and CDR2 is YFSETQ in the germline V gene. The J segment lost 7 bases and the V segment lost 1 base, leaving 8 bases of the junction unmatched. The CDR3 region has the DNA TGCGCCAGCAGCTTGCTGGGAGGGCCGGGGAATGAGCAGTTCTTC. Amino acids: CASSLLGGPGNEQFF.

This sequence joins TRBV9 and TRBJ1-2; TRBD1 matches at 8 bases. The CDR3 is 15 amino acids. After removal of 0 bases from V and 3 bases from J, the junction contained 4 bases not matched to a gene. Germline values: CDR1 SGDLS, CDR2 YYNGEE. The CDR3 protein is CASSVEGTGYYGYTF. DNA of the CDR3: TGTGCCAGCAGCGTAGAGGGGACAGGTTACTATGGCTACACCTTC.

The J gene is TRBJ2-7, the V gene TRBV7-2, with 10 bases that match TRBD1. V was clipped by 5 bases and J by 4 bases; unmatched bases: 8. This CDR3 comprises 15 residues. The V gene's germline CDR1 is SGHTA and CDR2 FQGNSA. The CDR3 sequence is CASSARQGAGYEQYF. CDR3 in DNA: TGTGCCAGCAGCGCAAGACAGGGGGCGGGGTACGAGCAGTACTTC.

The table lists this clone with a count of one. The chain carries TRBV7-2 and TRBJ2-7; D unclear. V shed 10 bases and J shed 2 bases, with 21 bases lying between them. Germline V CDR1 and CDR2: SGHTA, FQGNSA. The CDR3 is 15 amino acids. CDR3 sequence reads: CATSLSYLETYEQYF. As DNA, the CDR3 is TGTGCCACCTCTCTGAGCTACCTGGAGACCTACGAGCAGTACTTC.

The sample holds one count of this clone. The chain recombines TRBV6-6 with TRBJ2-1; possibly TRBD1 for D (5 bases). V lost 5 bases, J lost 10 bases, and 9 bases lay in between. CDR3 length: 11 residues. Germline assignment: CDR1 MNHNY and CDR2 SVGAGI (reference sequence). The CDR3 protein is CASSRDREQFF. The CDR3 DNA reads as TGTGCCAGCAGTCGCGACAGAGAGCAGTTCTTC.

This chain joins TRBV6-2 or TRBV6-3 and TRBJ2-7, with TRBD1 matching over 9 bases. Germline CDR1 MNHEY, CDR2 SVGEGT. This CDR3 contains 14 residues. Germline trimming cut 6 bases from V and 4 bases from J; bases unmatched to any gene: 7. As DNA, the CDR3 is TGTGCCAGCAGCTCCGGGACAGGGCATTACGAGCAGTACTTC. Translation: CASSSGTGHYEQYF.

The chain is built from TRBV29-1 and TRBJ2-7, with D perhaps matching TRBD2 (6 bases). Germline loops: CDR1 SQVTM, CDR2 ANQGSEA. V was cut by 4 bases and J by 2 bases, with 12 bases left in between. This CDR3 has 13 amino acids. In nucleotides, the CDR3 is TGCAGCGTTGGGAGGGGCAGTCCCTACGAGCAGTACTTC. The encoded protein is CSVGRGSPYEQYF.

The gene calls are TRBV5-8 and TRBJ1-4; no reliable D call. Trimming pared 4 bases from V and 7 bases from J, leaving 8 bases between. Per the germline V gene, CDR1 is SGHTS and CDR2 is YDEGEE. This CDR3 region has 12 residues. The CDR3 region has the DNA TGTGCCAGCAGCCTGCCGGGTGAAAAACTGTTTTTT. Residues: CASSLPGEKLFF. Supplemented by reference TRBV5-8 and TRBJ1-4, the full variable domain reads EAGVTQSPTHLIKTRGQQATLRCSPISGHTSVYWYQQALGLGLQFLLWYDEGEERNRGNFPPRFSGRQFPNYSSELNVNALELEDSALYLCASSLPGEKLFFGSGTQLSVL.

This chain joins TRBV6-2 or TRBV6-3 and TRBJ1-5; TRBD1 might be the D (5 bases). The germline gives CDR1 MNHEY, CDR2 SVGEGT. CDR3 length equals 14 residues. Trimming stripped 6 bases from V and 7 bases from J, with 16 bases between. CDR3: CASSRDGARQPQHF. The CDR3 DNA reads as TGTGCCAGCAGCAGGGACGGCGCCCGGCAGCCCCAGCATTTT.

This chain links TRBV3-1 (or the pseudogene TRBV3-2) with TRBJ2-6; D possibly matches TRBD1 or TRBD2 (6 bases each). The CDR3 contains 16 residues. Germline-derived CDR1 and CDR2 are LGHDT and YNNKEL (reference sequence). Trimming took 4 bases from V and 0 from J, leaving 10 bases between them. The CDR3 protein is CASSPKGGSGANVLTF. In nucleotides, the CDR3 is TGTGCCAGCAGCCCAAAGGGGGGCTCTGGGGCCAACGTCCTGACTTTC.

As regards this clone: An end of the junction does not agree with germline; a read error may underlie this. This chain uses TRBV3-1 (or the pseudogene TRBV3-2) with TRBJ2-3, with 7 bases matching TRBD2. This CDR3 region has 14 residues. CDR1 is LGHDT and CDR2 is YNNKEL in the germline V gene (reference sequence). CDR3 residues: CASSHNSAGLIILF. In DNA, the CDR3 is TGTGCCAGCAGCCACAATTCAGCGGGGTTGATTATCCTATTT.

Here the CDR3 reads CASIGGTSGVNTGELFF. CDR3 nucleotide sequence: TGTGCCAGTATTGGGGGGACTAGCGGGGTGAACACCGGGGAGCTGTTTTTT. The chain uses TRBV19 and TRBJ2-2, with 13 bases that match TRBD2. Germline assignment: CDR1 LNHDA and CDR2 SQIVND (reference sequence). V shed 7 bases, J shed 1 base, and the junction held 6 bases outside the gene matches. The CDR3 has 17 amino acids.

This chain joins TRBV4-3 and TRBJ1-1, with D possibly being TRBD1 (5 bases). Trimming stripped 7 bases from V and 0 bases from J, with 15 bases between. CDR3 length equals 15 residues. The V gene's germline CDR1 is LGHNA and CDR2 YSLEER. CDR3 region: CASNLGGALNTEAFF. The CDR3 region has the DNA TGCGCCAGCAATCTGGGCGGGGCTTTGAACACTGAAGCTTTCTTT.

The chain uses TRBV9 and TRBJ1-2; D is unresolved. Germline-derived CDR1 and CDR2 are SGDLS and YYNGEE. V gave up 0 bases and J gave up 7 bases, with 7 bases separating them. The CDR3 spans 12 residues. DNA of the CDR3: TGTGCCAGCAGCGTAGGACAAGGTGGCTACACCTTC. This gives the protein CASSVGQGGYTF.

V usage is TRBV6-2 or TRBV6-3 and J usage is TRBJ2-7; D is undetermined. This CDR3 has 14 amino acids. V lost 0 bases to trimming and J lost 7 bases, with 13 bases between them. CDR1 and CDR2 (germline): MNHEY, SVGEGT. The DNA of the CDR3 is TGTGCCAGCAGTTACTCGAAACCGTTGGGGGAGCAGTACTTC. This encodes CASSYSKPLGEQYF.

Here the CDR3 DNA reads TGTGCCAGCAGTTCGGGACACCACAACTATGGCTACACCTTC. It is translated as CASSSGHHNYGYTF. The chain has TRBV28 and TRBJ1-2, with TRBD1 as a possible D gene (6 bases). The germline gives CDR1 MDHEN, CDR2 SYDVKM. V was clipped by 4 bases and J by 2 bases, with 11 bases between them. This CDR3 spans 14 amino acids.

The V call is TRBV7-9, the J call TRBJ1-6; D uncertain. The CDR3 has 16 amino acids. Germline V gene data show CDR1 as SEHNR and CDR2 as FQNEAQ (reference sequence). The V end lost 8 bases, the J end lost 10 bases, and 24 bases lay between the germline ends. The CDR3, as DNA: TGTGCCAGCGAACCCTTGGCCAGTGACTTAGGGTCACCCCTCCACTTT. Translation: CASEPLASDLGSPLHF.

The DNA of the CDR3 is TGTGCCGGTAACTATGGCTACACCTTC. This sequence encodes CAGNYGYTF. The chain couples TRBV30 to TRBJ1-2, with D unresolved. Germline V gene sequence: CDR1 GTSNPN, CDR2 SVGIG (reference sequence). This CDR3 is 9 amino acids long. The V end was cut by 8 bases, the J end by 1 base, with 2 bases between.

The J gene is TRBJ1-1, the V gene TRBV10-3; no reliable D call. The CDR3 extends over 13 amino acids. Per the germline V gene, CDR1 is ENHRY and CDR2 is SYGVKD. Trimming left V 3 bases short and J 3 bases short, with 8 bases between. This CDR3 reads CAISDSGDTEAFF. Here the CDR3 DNA reads TGTGCCATCAGTGATTCCGGGGACACTGAAGCTTTCTTT.

The chain has TRBV4-3 and TRBJ1-4, with 11 bases aligning to TRBD1. Germline CDR1 LGHNA, CDR2 YSLEER. This CDR3 is 17 amino acids long. Unmatched junction bases numbered 9, after V lost 1 base and J lost 8 bases. For the CDR3, the DNA is TGCGCCAGCAGCCAAGTCGGCCGGACAGGGGGCAGGGAAAAACTGTTTTTT. Protein sequence: CASSQVGRTGGREKLFF.

The chain recombines TRBV11-2 with TRBJ2-3; TRBD2 aligns across 12 bases. The germline V gene encodes CDR1 SGHAT and CDR2 FQNNGV. V shed 2 bases, J shed 1 base, and the junction held 7 bases outside the gene matches. The CDR3 is 18 amino acids. The CDR3 here is CASSLPSGRARGTDTQYF. As DNA, the CDR3 is TGTGCCAGCAGCTTACCTAGCGGGAGGGCCAGGGGCACAGATACGCAGTATTTT.

The chain is built from TRBV6-5 and TRBJ1-2; tentatively, D is TRBD1 (5 bases). Germline-derived CDR1 and CDR2 are MNHEY and SVGAGI. The CDR3 covers 13 residues. Trimming removed 6 bases at V and 4 bases at J, with 12 bases between. The CDR3 sequence: CASSPRESYGYTF. The CDR3, as DNA: TGTGCCAGCAGCCCCAGGGAGTCCTATGGCTACACCTTC.

V usage is TRBV11-3 and J usage is TRBJ2-3; 11 bases are a match to TRBD2. The CDR3 sequence is 20 residues long. Unmatched junction bases numbered 21, after V lost 5 bases and J lost 5 bases. Germline-derived CDR1 and CDR2 are SGHNT and YENEEA. CDR3 sequence (DNA): TGTGCCAGCAGCCAAAGGGCTGGACTAGCGGGTCCTCTTAAAGGAGATACGCAGTATTTT. This codes for CASSQRAGLAGPLKGDTQYF. Drawing the rest from reference TRBV11-3 and TRBJ2-3, the complete variable domain is EAGVVQSPRYKIIEKKQPVAFWCNPISGHNTLYWYLQNLGQGPELLIRYENEEAVDDSQLPKDRFSAERLKGVDSTLKIQPAELGDSAVYLCASSQRAGLAGPLKGDTQYFGPGTRLTVL.

In its sample, this clone was seen a few times. The sample contains more than one DNA sequence encoding this CDR3. The V call is TRBV18, the J call TRBJ2-5; 8 bases are a match to TRBD1. CDR3 size: 14 residues. Germline values: CDR1 KGHSH, CDR2 LQKENI. J gave up 5 bases and V 3 bases, and 5 bases lay outside the gene matches. CDR3 region: CASSPGQGSETQYF. For the CDR3, the DNA is TGTGCCAGCTCACCTGGACAGGGCTCGGAGACCCAGTACTTC.

The chain uses TRBV11-3 and TRBJ2-5; D is perhaps TRBD1 or TRBD2 (5 bases each). CDR3 length: 12 amino acids. CDR1 SGHNT and CDR2 YENEEA come from the germline V gene. V was clipped by 5 bases and J by 7 bases, with 11 bases between them. CDR3 residues: CASSPSGGTQYF. CDR3 sequence (DNA): TGTGCCAGCAGCCCTTCTGGGGGGACCCAGTACTTC.

The chain couples TRBV5-1 to TRBJ1-2; 7 nucleotides line up with TRBD1. Germline CDR1 is SGHRS and CDR2 is YFSETQ. With V trimmed by 0 bases and J by 7 bases, 6 bases remained unmatched. The CDR3 contains 14 residues. CDR3 bases: TGCGCCAGCAGCTTGGAAGGACAGGTTGGTGGCTACACCTTC. It encodes CASSLEGQVGGYTF.

V usage is TRBV9 and J usage is TRBJ1-2; maybe TRBD1 (6 bases). The CDR3 sequence is 15 residues long. Germline lookup yields CDR1 SGDLS and CDR2 YYNGEE. Trimming shortened V by 4 bases and J by 8 bases, and 21 bases separated the two germline ends. CDR3: CASSLSEGRGNGYTF. Written as DNA, the CDR3 is TGTGCCAGCAGCTTATCTGAGGGGAGGGGGAACGGCTACACCTTC.

The chain carries TRBV5-1 and TRBJ1-1; 7 nucleotides agree with TRBD1. The CDR3 is made up of 14 amino acids. J was trimmed by 1 base and V by 4 bases; bases with no gene match: 4. CDR1 is SGHRS and CDR2 is YFSETQ in the germline V gene. CDR3 region: CASSLTGQNTEAFF. DNA of the CDR3: TGCGCCAGCAGCCTGACAGGGCAGAACACTGAAGCTTTCTTT.